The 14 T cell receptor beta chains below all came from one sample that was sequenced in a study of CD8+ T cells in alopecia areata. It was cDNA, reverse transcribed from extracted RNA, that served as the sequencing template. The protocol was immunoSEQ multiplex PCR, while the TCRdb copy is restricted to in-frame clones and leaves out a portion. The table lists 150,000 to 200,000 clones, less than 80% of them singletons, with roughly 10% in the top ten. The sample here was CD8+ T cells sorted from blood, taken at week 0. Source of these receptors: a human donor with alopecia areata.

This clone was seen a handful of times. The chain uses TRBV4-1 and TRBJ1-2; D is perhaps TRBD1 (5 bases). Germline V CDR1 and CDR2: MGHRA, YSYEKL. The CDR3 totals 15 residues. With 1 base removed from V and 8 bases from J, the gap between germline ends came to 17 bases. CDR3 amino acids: CASSQGGEEGWGYTF. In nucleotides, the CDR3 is TGCGCCAGCAGCCAAGGGGGGGAAGAAGGTTGGGGCTACACCTTC.

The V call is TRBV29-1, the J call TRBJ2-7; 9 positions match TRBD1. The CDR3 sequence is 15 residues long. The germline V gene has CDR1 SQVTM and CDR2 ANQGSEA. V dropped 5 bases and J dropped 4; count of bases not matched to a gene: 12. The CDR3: CSVTWEGDREYEQYF. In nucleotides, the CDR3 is TGCAGCGTTACTTGGGAAGGGGACAGGGAGTACGAGCAGTACTTC.

CDR3 loop: CSVEGDPGQGAREQYF. CDR3 DNA sequence: TGCAGCGTTGAAGGCGATCCGGGGCAGGGGGCGCGGGAGCAGTACTTC. This chain connects TRBV29-1 to TRBJ2-7; 8 nucleotides agree with TRBD1. The V segment lost 1 base and the J segment 7 bases; nucleotides outside the gene matches: 15. Germline V gives CDR1 SQVTM, CDR2 ANQGSEA. CDR3 size: 16 residues.

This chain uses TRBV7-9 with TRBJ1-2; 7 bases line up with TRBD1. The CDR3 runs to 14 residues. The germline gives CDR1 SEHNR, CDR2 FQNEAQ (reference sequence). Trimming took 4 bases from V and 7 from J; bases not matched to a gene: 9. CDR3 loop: CASSSGRGQGGYTF. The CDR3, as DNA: TGTGCCAGCAGCTCCGGAAGGGGGCAGGGTGGCTACACCTTC.

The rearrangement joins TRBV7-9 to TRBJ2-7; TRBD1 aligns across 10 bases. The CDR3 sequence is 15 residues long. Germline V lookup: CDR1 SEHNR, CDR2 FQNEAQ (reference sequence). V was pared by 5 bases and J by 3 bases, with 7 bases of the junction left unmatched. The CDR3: CASSPGQGTFYEQYF. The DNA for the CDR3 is TGTGCCAGCAGCCCGGGACAGGGGACATTCTACGAGCAGTACTTC.

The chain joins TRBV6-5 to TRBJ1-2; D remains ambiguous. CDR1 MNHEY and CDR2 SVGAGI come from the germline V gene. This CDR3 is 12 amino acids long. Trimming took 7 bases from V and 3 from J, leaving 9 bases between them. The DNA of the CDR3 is TGTGCCAGCAAAAAAGGATACTATGGCTACACCTTC. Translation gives CASKKGYYGYTF.

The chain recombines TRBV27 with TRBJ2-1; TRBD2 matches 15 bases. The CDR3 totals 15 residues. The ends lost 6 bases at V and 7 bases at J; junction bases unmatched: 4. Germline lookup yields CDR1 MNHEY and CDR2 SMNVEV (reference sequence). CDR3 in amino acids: CASSPGLAGGNEQFF. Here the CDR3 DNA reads TGTGCCAGCAGCCCCGGACTAGCGGGGGGGAATGAGCAGTTCTTC.

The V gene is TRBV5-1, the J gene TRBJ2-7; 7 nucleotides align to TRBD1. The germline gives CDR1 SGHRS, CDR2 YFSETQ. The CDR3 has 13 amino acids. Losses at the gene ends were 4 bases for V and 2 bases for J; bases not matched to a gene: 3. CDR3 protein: CASSDQGAYEQYF. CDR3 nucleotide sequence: TGCGCCAGCAGCGACCAGGGGGCCTACGAGCAGTACTTC. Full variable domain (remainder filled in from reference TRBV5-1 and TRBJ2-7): KAGVTQTPRYLIKTRGQQVTLSCSPISGHRSVSWYQQTPGQGLQFLFEYFSETQRNKGNFPGRFSGRQFSNSRSEMNVSTLELGDSALYLCASSDQGAYEQYFGPGTRLTVT.

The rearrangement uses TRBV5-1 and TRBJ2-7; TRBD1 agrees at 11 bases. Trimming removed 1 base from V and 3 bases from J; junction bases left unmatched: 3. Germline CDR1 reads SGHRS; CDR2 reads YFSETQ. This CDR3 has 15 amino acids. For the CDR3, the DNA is TGCGCCAGCAGCTTGAAGGGACAGGGGGGCTACGAGCAGTACTTC. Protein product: CASSLKGQGGYEQYF.

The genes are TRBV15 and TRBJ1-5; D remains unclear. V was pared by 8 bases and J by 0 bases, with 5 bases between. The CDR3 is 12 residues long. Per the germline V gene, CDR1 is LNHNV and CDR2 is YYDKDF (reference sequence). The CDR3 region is CATRYSNQPQHF. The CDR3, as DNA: TGTGCCACCCGGTATAGCAATCAGCCCCAGCATTTT. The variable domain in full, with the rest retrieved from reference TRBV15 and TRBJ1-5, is DAMVIQNPRYQVTQFGKPVTLSCSQTLNHNVMYWYQQKSSQAPKLLFHYYDKDFNNEADTPDNFQSRRPNTSFCFLDIRSPGLGDTAMYLCATRYSNQPQHFGDGTRLSIL.

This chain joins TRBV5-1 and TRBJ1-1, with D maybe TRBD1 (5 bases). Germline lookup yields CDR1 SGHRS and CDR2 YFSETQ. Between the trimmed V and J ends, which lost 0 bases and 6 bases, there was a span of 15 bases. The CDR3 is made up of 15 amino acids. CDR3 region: CASSLVQDGRAEAFF. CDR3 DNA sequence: TGCGCCAGCAGCTTGGTACAGGACGGTCGCGCTGAAGCTTTCTTT.

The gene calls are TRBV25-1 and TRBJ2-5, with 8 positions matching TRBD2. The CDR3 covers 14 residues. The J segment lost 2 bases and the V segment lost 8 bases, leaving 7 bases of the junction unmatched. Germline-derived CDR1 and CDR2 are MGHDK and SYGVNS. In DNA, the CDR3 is TGTGCCAGCTCCTTCGGGGGGGCTCAAGAGACCCAGTACTTC. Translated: CASSFGGAQETQYF.

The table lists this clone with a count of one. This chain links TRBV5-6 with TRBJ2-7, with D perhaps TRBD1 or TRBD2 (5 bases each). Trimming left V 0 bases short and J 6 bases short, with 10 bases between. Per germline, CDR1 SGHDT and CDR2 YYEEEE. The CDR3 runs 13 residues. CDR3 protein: CASSLGGDLEQYF. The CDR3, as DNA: TGTGCCAGCAGCTTGGGAGGGGACCTCGAGCAGTACTTC.

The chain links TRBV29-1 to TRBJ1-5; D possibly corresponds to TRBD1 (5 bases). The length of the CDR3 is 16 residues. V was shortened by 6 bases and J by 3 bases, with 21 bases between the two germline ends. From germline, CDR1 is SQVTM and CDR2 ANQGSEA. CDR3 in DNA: TGCAGCGTCACTCAGGGTCCGATCGGGACCAATCAGCCCCAGCATTTT. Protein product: CSVTQGPIGTNQPQHF. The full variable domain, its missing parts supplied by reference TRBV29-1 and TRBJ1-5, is SAVISQKPSRDICQRGTSLTIQCQVDSQVTMMFWYRQQPGQSLTLIATANQGSEATYESGFVIDKFPISRPNLTFSTLTVSNMSPEDSSIYLCSVTQGPIGTNQPQHFGDGTRLSIL.